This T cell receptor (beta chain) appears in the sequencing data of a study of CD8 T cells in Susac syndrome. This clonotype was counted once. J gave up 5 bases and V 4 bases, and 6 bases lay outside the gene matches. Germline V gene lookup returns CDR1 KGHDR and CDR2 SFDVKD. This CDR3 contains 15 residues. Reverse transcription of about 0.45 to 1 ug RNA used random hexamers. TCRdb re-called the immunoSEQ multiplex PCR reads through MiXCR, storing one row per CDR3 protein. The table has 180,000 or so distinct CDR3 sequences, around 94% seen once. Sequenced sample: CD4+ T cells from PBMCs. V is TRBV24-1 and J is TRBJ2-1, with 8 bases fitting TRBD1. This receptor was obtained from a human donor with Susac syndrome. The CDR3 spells CATSDQTGVNNEQFF. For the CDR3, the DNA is TGTGCCACCAGTGACCAGACAGGGGTAAACAATGAGCAGTTCTTC.